These 32 T cell receptor beta chains share one sample of origin, sequenced in a study of cytomegalovirus exposure and HLA in healthy donors. PCR was performed using 60 Vbeta and 13 Jbeta primers. Data came from immunoSEQ multiplex PCR; TCRdb stores just in-frame clones and leaves some out. The table has more than 85,000 clones, roughly 75% seen once. Sample: PBMCs. These receptor sequences come from a young woman in good health and CMV-seropositive.

This chain uses TRBV7-2 with TRBJ2-1; TRBD2 aligns across 12 bases. Germline CDR1 and CDR2: SGHTA and FQGNSA. Trimming cost V 5 bases and J 8 bases; bases outside gene matches: 4. CDR3 length: 14 amino acids. CDR3 amino acids: CASSRLAGVDEQFF. The CDR3 DNA reads as TGTGCCAGCAGCCGACTAGCGGGAGTCGATGAGCAGTTCTTC.

The table lists this clone with a few counts. This rearrangement joins TRBV4-3 to TRBJ2-7; the match to TRBD2 covers 8 bases. The germline CDR1 and CDR2 sequences are LGHNA and YSLEER. Trimming at V came to 0 bases and at J to 3 bases, leaving 7 bases not matched to a gene. The CDR3 is 16 residues long. CDR3 amino acids: CASSQEYDSGDYEQYF. CDR3 sequence (DNA): TGCGCCAGCAGCCAAGAATATGATAGCGGGGACTACGAGCAGTACTTC.

This chain links TRBV6-5 with TRBJ2-7; 8 bases line up with TRBD1. V shed 5 bases, J shed 4 bases, and the junction held 7 bases outside the gene matches. This CDR3 is 14 amino acids long. The germline CDR1 and CDR2 sequences are MNHEY and SVGAGI. The DNA of the CDR3 is TGTGCCAGCAGTCCCCAGGGGGCAGATTACGAGCAGTACTTC. Amino acid sequence: CASSPQGADYEQYF.

The V call is TRBV7-8, the J call TRBJ2-1, with 7 bases lining up with TRBD2. This CDR3 region has 15 residues. With V trimmed by 2 bases and J by 5 bases, 6 bases remained unmatched. CDR1 and CDR2 (germline): SGHVS, FQNEAQ. CDR3 residues: CASSLSGIRDNEQFF. DNA of the CDR3: TGTGCCAGCAGCTTAAGCGGGATCAGGGACAATGAGCAGTTCTTC.

In the case of this clone: The junction differs from germline at one of its ends, possibly a read error. V and J are TRBV4-1 and TRBJ2-1; no clear D. The CDR3 totals 16 residues. CDR1 and CDR2 (germline): MGHRA, YSYEKL. CDR3 residues: CASNQDMRSSYNEQFF. The CDR3 region has the DNA TGCGCCAGCAACCAAGATATGCGGAGCTCCTACAATGAGCAGTTCTTC.

The chain combines TRBV10-3 with TRBJ2-3; 8 bases are a match to TRBD2. The V and J ends lost 4 bases and 2 bases, in that order; junction bases with no gene match: 8. The CDR3 loop spans 16 amino acids. Germline lookup yields CDR1 ENHRY and CDR2 SYGVKD. CDR3: CAISGSLAGFTDTQYF. For the CDR3, the DNA is TGTGCCATCAGTGGTAGCTTAGCGGGATTCACAGATACGCAGTATTTT.

The chain uses TRBV10-3 and TRBJ2-7; the D gene is possibly TRBD2 (6 bases). Germline CDR1 is ENHRY and CDR2 is SYGVKD. The CDR3 is 13 amino acids. The V end was cut by 7 bases, the J end by 1 base, with 11 bases between. This CDR3 reads CAINPGGSYEQYF. CDR3 in DNA: TGTGCCATCAACCCCGGGGGATCCTACGAGCAGTACTTC.

This chain uses TRBV7-3 with TRBJ2-1, with 9 positions matching TRBD1. Looked up from germline, CDR1 is SGHTA and CDR2 is FQGTGA. The CDR3 is 14 amino acids. With V trimmed by 2 bases and J by 7 bases, 3 bases remained unmatched. The CDR3 reads CASSLGGTGNEQFF. Written as DNA, the CDR3 is TGTGCCAGCAGCTTAGGAGGGACAGGGAATGAGCAGTTCTTC. The full variable domain, completed using reference TRBV7-3 and TRBJ2-1, is GAGVSQTPSNKVTEKGKYVELRCDPISGHTALYWYRQSLGQGPEFLIYFQGTGAADDSGLPNDRFFAVRPEGSVSTLKIQRTERGDSAVYLCASSLGGTGNEQFFGPGTRLTVL.

The chain couples TRBV6-6 to TRBJ2-2, with 11 bases identical to TRBD1. V was pared by 1 base and J by 6 bases, with 1 base of the junction left unmatched. This CDR3 spans 15 amino acids. The germline CDR1 and CDR2 sequences are MNHNY and SVGAGI (reference sequence). CDR3 in amino acids: CASSYLGQGAGELFF. The CDR3 nucleotides read TGTGCCAGCAGTTACTTGGGACAGGGGGCCGGGGAGCTGTTTTTT.

This chain uses TRBV5-1 with TRBJ2-5, with TRBD1 as a possible D gene (6 bases). The germline V and J ends were trimmed by 1 base and 2 bases, with 12 bases remaining between them. Germline lookup yields CDR1 SGHRS and CDR2 YFSETQ. CDR3 length equals 15 residues. CDR3 DNA: TGCGCCAGCAGCTTGTCGGGACACCGTCAAGAGACCCAGTACTTC. Translating gives CASSLSGHRQETQYF.

The chain links TRBV11-2 to TRBJ1-4; 9 bases match TRBD1. V dropped 0 bases and J dropped 3; count of bases not matched to a gene: 5. CDR3 length: 17 residues. CDR1 is SGHAT and CDR2 is FQNNGV in the germline V gene. The CDR3 sequence is CASSLDPGQGPNEKLFF. In DNA, the CDR3 is TGTGCCAGCAGCTTAGATCCGGGACAGGGACCTAATGAAAAACTGTTTTTT.

This clone was counted between two and nine times. This chain connects TRBV10-3 to TRBJ2-3; 13 bases are shared with TRBD2. This CDR3 contains 17 residues. The V gene's germline CDR1 is ENHRY and CDR2 SYGVKD. Trimming took 4 bases from V and 5 from J; bases not matched to a gene: 9. DNA for the CDR3: TGTGCCATCAGTGGGCGGGGGAGACTAGCGGGAGGAGATACGCAGTATTTT. Translation: CAISGRGRLAGGDTQYF.

The rearrangement uses TRBV27 and TRBJ1-4, with TRBD1 as a possible D gene (5 bases). This CDR3 comprises 15 residues. V lost 4 bases to trimming and J lost 8 bases, with 17 bases between them. Germline-derived CDR1 and CDR2 are MNHEY and SMNVEV (reference sequence). The CDR3 DNA is TGTGCCAGCAGTTCCCTAGGGGTAGAAAGCGAAAAACTGTTTTTT. Residues: CASSSLGVESEKLFF.

This clone was counted between two and nine times. This chain joins TRBV5-8 and TRBJ2-1; 10 nucleotides match TRBD2. The CDR3 runs to 16 residues. Trimming removed 4 bases from V and 0 bases from J; junction bases left unmatched: 4. CDR1 SGHTS and CDR2 YDEGEE come from the germline V gene. The CDR3 protein is CASSKLAGLSYNEQFF. Here the CDR3 DNA reads TGTGCCAGCAGCAAACTAGCGGGACTCTCCTACAATGAGCAGTTCTTC.

The chain joins TRBV30 to TRBJ2-7; D may be TRBD1 (6 bases). V shed 4 bases and J shed 0 bases, with 13 bases lying between them. CDR3 size: 14 residues. Germline V lookup: CDR1 GTSNPN, CDR2 SVGIG (reference sequence). The CDR3 sequence: CAWKGRGTSYEQYF. The CDR3 DNA is TGTGCCTGGAAAGGTAGGGGGACCTCCTACGAGCAGTACTTC.

This rearrangement joins TRBV4-1 to TRBJ2-1; a possible D gene is TRBD2 (6 bases). V was clipped by 8 bases and J by 4 bases, with 18 bases between them. There are 15 residues in the CDR3. The germline V gene has CDR1 MGHRA and CDR2 YSYEKL. The CDR3 sequence is CASRDMAGSYNEQFF. CDR3 coding DNA: TGCGCCAGCCGAGATATGGCGGGATCTTACAATGAGCAGTTCTTC.

This clone was detected only a few times. The CDR3, as DNA: TGCAGCGTTGAAGAACGGGGAGGGGAGAGCGAGCAGTACTTC. It specifies CSVEERGGESEQYF. V is TRBV29-1 and J is TRBJ2-7, with 7 positions matching TRBD2. Germline V lookup: CDR1 SQVTM, CDR2 ANQGSEA. Unmatched junction bases numbered 8, after V lost 0 bases and J lost 6 bases. The CDR3 loop spans 14 amino acids.

The V and J genes are TRBV25-1 and TRBJ2-3; 11 bases map to TRBD2. Germline CDR1 MGHDK, CDR2 SYGVNS. The CDR3 totals 14 residues. V lost 5 bases to trimming and J lost 6 bases; unmatched junction nucleotides: 4. CDR3: CASSLGTSGDTQYF. The CDR3 DNA reads TGTGCCAGCAGTCTGGGGACTAGCGGTGATACGCAGTATTTT.

The chain joins TRBV4-1 to TRBJ1-1, with TRBD1 identical over 8 bases. Germline V gives CDR1 MGHRA, CDR2 YSYEKL. The CDR3 contains 15 residues. V gave up 0 bases and J gave up 1 base; unmatched junction bases: 1. The CDR3 reads CASSQDQGANTEAFF. CDR3 DNA sequence: TGCGCCAGCAGCCAAGATCAGGGGGCGAACACTGAAGCTTTCTTT.

The rearrangement uses TRBV27 and TRBJ2-1, with TRBD1 as a possible D gene (6 bases). The V gene's germline CDR1 is MNHEY and CDR2 SMNVEV (reference sequence). CDR3 length equals 14 residues. The ends were cut back, 5 bases at V and 3 bases at J, with 11 bases in the middle. The CDR3 reads CASSTWTDYNEQFF. CDR3 coding DNA: TGTGCCAGCAGTACATGGACAGACTACAATGAGCAGTTCTTC.

This clone was counted between two and nine times. The rearrangement uses TRBV29-1 and TRBJ1-1; D might be TRBD1 (6 bases). The V end was cut by 6 bases, the J end by 3 bases, with 17 bases between. The CDR3 loop spans 14 amino acids. CDR1 and CDR2 (germline): SQVTM, ANQGSEA. This CDR3 is CSVSGQHSDTEAFF. The CDR3 DNA follows: TGCAGCGTGTCGGGACAACACTCCGACACTGAAGCTTTCTTT.

J is TRBJ2-3 and V is TRBV7-8, with D perhaps TRBD2 (5 bases). Trimming pared 5 bases from V and 3 bases from J, leaving 15 bases between. The germline V gene has CDR1 SGHVS and CDR2 FQNEAQ. The CDR3 is 15 amino acids. CDR3 in amino acids: CASSPSRDPTDTQYF. The CDR3 nucleotides are TGTGCCAGCAGCCCTAGCCGGGATCCAACAGATACGCAGTATTTT.

The CDR3, as DNA: TGCAGCGTCGACCAACTAACAGATACGCAGTATTTT. Residues: CSVDQLTDTQYF. The chain links TRBV29-1 to TRBJ2-3; D is uncertain. The CDR3 has 12 amino acids. V gave up 6 bases and J gave up 3 bases, with 10 bases separating them. The V gene's germline CDR1 is SQVTM and CDR2 ANQGSEA.

The chain employs TRBV6-1 and TRBJ2-7; 8 bases agree with TRBD2. The CDR3 is 14 amino acids. The trim removed 0 bases at V and 5 bases at J, leaving 3 bases unmatched. Germline V CDR1 and CDR2: MNHNS, SASEGT. This CDR3 is CASSEAPGLDEQYF. The CDR3 DNA reads TGTGCCAGCAGTGAAGCGCCGGGACTAGACGAGCAGTACTTC.

V gene TRBV18 combines with J gene TRBJ1-4, with a weak D call TRBD1 (6 bases). The V end lost 6 bases, the J end lost 4 bases, and 15 bases lay between the germline ends. CDR1 and CDR2 (germline): KGHSH, LQKENI. CDR3 length: 15 amino acids. The CDR3: CASSPTGNINEKLFF. The CDR3 coding sequence is TGTGCCAGCTCCCCTACAGGGAACATTAATGAAAAACTGTTTTTT.

The rearrangement links TRBV29-1 to TRBJ1-4, with 11 bases lining up with TRBD1. With 5 bases clipped from V and 4 bases from J, the junction kept 6 bases outside the gene matches. The V gene's germline CDR1 is SQVTM and CDR2 ANQGSEA. This CDR3 comprises 15 residues. The DNA of the CDR3 is TGCAGCGTTTCAAGGGGACAGGGGGATAATGAAAAACTGTTTTTT. This translates into CSVSRGQGDNEKLFF.

The CDR3, as DNA: TGTGCCAGCCGCTCCTCTTGGACAGCACAAGAGACCCAGTACTTC. This codes for CASRSSWTAQETQYF. The chain combines TRBV6-5 with TRBJ2-5, with TRBD1 as a possible D gene (6 bases). The CDR3 spans 15 residues. The ends were cut back, 8 bases at V and 2 bases at J, with 18 bases in the middle. Germline-derived CDR1 and CDR2 are MNHEY and SVGAGI.

The chain uses TRBV5-6 and TRBJ2-5; D might be TRBD2 (6 bases). Per germline, CDR1 SGHDT and CDR2 YYEEEE. The CDR3 extends over 15 amino acids. V was shortened by 3 bases and J by 4 bases, with 16 bases between the two germline ends. CDR3 in amino acids: CASSWPAGVSETQYF. Written as DNA, the CDR3 is TGTGCCAGCAGCTGGCCAGCGGGTGTGTCAGAGACCCAGTACTTC.

This clone turned up a few times. V is TRBV30 and J is TRBJ1-5, with D perhaps matching TRBD1 (5 bases). V dropped 4 bases and J dropped 1 base, with 14 bases sitting between them. The germline V gene encodes CDR1 GTSNPN and CDR2 SVGIG (reference sequence). This CDR3 region has 15 residues. The CDR3 spells CAWKMPGMSNQPQHF. CDR3 nucleotides: TGTGCCTGGAAGATGCCAGGGATGAGCAATCAGCCCCAGCATTTT.

The V gene is TRBV10-3, the J gene TRBJ2-3; 10 nucleotides agree with TRBD2. Looked up from germline, CDR1 is ENHRY and CDR2 is SYGVKD. The CDR3 has 18 residues. V lost 1 base, J lost 3 bases, and 10 bases stayed unmatched. CDR3 loop: CAISEFLAGVRETDTQYF. CDR3 bases: TGTGCCATCAGTGAGTTTCTAGCGGGAGTCCGTGAGACAGATACGCAGTATTTT.

This chain connects TRBV18 to TRBJ2-1, with 7 bases fitting TRBD2. V shed 0 bases and J 8 bases; nucleotides not matched to a gene: 1. The CDR3 contains 13 residues. Per the germline V gene, CDR1 is KGHSH and CDR2 is LQKENI. The CDR3 DNA is TGTGCCAGCTCACCACCGGGGAGGGATGAGCAGTTCTTC. It yields the protein CASSPPGRDEQFF.

This clone was counted only a few times. The chain couples TRBV9 to TRBJ2-3; 9 nucleotides align to TRBD2. After removal of 0 bases from V and 6 bases from J, the junction contained 11 bases not matched to a gene. CDR1 SGDLS and CDR2 YYNGEE come from the germline V gene. The CDR3 has 17 amino acids. This CDR3 reads CASSVDGLAGVTDTQYF. For the CDR3, the DNA is TGTGCCAGCAGCGTAGACGGCTTAGCGGGAGTGACGGATACGCAGTATTTT.